This paragraph reports one T cell receptor (beta chain). Germline CDR1 reads MGHRA; CDR2 reads YSYEKL. V was pared by 1 base and J by 7 bases, with 2 bases of the junction left unmatched. The CDR3 loop spans 15 amino acids. Profiling relied on immunoSEQ multiplex PCR, and the TCRdb table lists in-frame clones only, not all of them. The repertoire has about 120,000 clones, roughly 89% of them found once; the top ten carry roughly 2%. This sample is part of a study of cytomegalovirus exposure and HLA in healthy donors. Sequenced input: PBMCs. The chain combines TRBV4-1 with TRBJ2-1; TRBD1 agrees at 12 bases. The receptor comes from a woman between 18 and 29 years old in good health and CMV-seronegative. The CDR3: CASSQGDRGQNEQFF. In nucleotides, the CDR3 is TGCGCCAGCAGCCAAGGGGACAGGGGGCAAAATGAGCAGTTCTTC.